A selection of T cell receptor beta chains follows, all from one sample in a study of T cell responses to AZD1222 COVID-19 vaccine. Some clones are missing from TCRdb's copy, which holds only in-frame ones; the method was immunoSEQ multiplex PCR. Of fewer than 150,000 clones listed, 89% are singletons. Sequencing used peripheral blood, obtained 28 days after the second AZD1222 dose. The receptors come from an adult who received the AZD1222 COVID-19 vaccine. Each CDR3 is given with its conserved first and last residue. Fields, in order: CDR3 length, V gene, CDR3 protein.

>14|TRBV3-1/TRBV3-2
CASSPGGLNEKLFF
>13|TRBV30
CAWSSKGYQPQHF
>15|TRBV18
CASSPTPDANYGYTF
>16|TRBV7-2
CASSSRRGPSDYGYTF
>13|TRBV6-5
CASSYSQGAEAFF
>16|TRBV5-5
CASSFTAGAGANVLTF
>15|TRBV11-3
CASSLMGASYNEQFF
>16|TRBV19
CASSIMTAYMNTEAFF
>14|TRBV28
CASSFGPSSYGYTF
>15|TRBV6-6
CASSYVTGITYEQYF
>13|TRBV18
CASSPAGRETQYF
>17|TRBV27
CASSQGTARFFTDTQYF
>13|TRBV6-5
CASSPPRGHGYTF
>15|TRBV15
CATSAFSDTSDGYTF
>15|TRBV11-2
CASSLGGGTDEKLFF
>15|TRBV7-6
CASSLRTGLPYEQYF
>14|TRBV9
CASSQTSGGYEQYF
>12|TRBV5-1
CASSQNLDEQYF
>13|TRBV3-1/TRBV3-2
CASSQDGYYGYTF
>13|TRBV19
CASSIKVRTEAFF
>14|TRBV29-1
CSVEDGGQGGEQYF
>11|TRBV2
CASPGTVEAFF
>17|TRBV28
CASSLLLFPEMNTEAFF
>13|TRBV9
CASSSGRAYGYTF
>15|TRBV18
CASSLIQGFGQPQHF
>13|TRBV20-1
CSASHALNTEAFF
>14|TRBV30
CAWRRDRSGREAFF
>14|TRBV3-1/TRBV3-2
CASSTPGGDYGYTF
>14|TRBV9
CASSVAPGVGEQYF
>12|TRBV6-5
CASSPGDRGLFF
>11|TRBV7-2
CATEGYTEAFF
>14|TRBV7-2
CASSLARGTDTQYF
>15|TRBV6-5
CASSYRSSGGYEQYF
>12|TRBV5-4
CATSRVDNEQFF
>16|TRBV30
CAWSVLGQGARQPQHF
>14|TRBV18
CASSQGRDTGELFF
>14|TRBV5-1
CASSLMGQSYEQYF